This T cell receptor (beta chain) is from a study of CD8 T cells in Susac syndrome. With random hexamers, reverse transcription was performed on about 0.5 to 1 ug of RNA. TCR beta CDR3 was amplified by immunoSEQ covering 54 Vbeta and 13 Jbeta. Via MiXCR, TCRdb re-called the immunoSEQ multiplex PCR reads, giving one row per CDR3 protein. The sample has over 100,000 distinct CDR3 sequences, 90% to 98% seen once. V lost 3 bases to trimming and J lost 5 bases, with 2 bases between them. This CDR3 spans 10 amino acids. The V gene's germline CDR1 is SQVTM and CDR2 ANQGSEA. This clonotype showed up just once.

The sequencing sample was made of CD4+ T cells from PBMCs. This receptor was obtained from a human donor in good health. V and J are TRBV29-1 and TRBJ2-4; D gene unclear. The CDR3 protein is CSVEQNIQYF. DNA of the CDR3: TGCAGCGTTGAGCAAAACATTCAGTACTTC.